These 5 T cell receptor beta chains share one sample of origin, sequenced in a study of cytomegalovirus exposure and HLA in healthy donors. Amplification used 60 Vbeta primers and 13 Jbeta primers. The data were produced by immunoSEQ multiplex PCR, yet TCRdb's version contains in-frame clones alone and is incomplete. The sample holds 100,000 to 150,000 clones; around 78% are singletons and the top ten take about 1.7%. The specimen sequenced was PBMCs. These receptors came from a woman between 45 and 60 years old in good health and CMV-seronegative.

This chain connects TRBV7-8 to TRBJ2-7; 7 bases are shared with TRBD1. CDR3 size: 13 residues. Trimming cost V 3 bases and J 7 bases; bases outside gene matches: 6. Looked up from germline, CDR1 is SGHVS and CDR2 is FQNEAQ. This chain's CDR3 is CASSLDGTAEQYV. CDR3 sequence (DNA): TGTGCCAGCAGCTTGGACGGGACAGCAGAGCAGTACGTC.

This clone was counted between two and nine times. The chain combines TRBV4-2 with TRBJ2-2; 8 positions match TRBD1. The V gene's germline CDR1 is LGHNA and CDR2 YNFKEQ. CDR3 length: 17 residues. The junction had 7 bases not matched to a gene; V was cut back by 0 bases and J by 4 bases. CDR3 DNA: TGTGCCAGCAGCCAAGATATGGGACAGGTACGCACCGGGGAGCTGTTTTTT. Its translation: CASSQDMGQVRTGELFF.

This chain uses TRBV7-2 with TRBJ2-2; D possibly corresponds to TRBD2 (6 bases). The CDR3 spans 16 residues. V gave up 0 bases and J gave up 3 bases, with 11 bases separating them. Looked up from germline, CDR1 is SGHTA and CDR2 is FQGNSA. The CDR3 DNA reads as TGTGCCAGCAGCTTAGCCCCTCGGGAGCACACCGGGGAGCTGTTTTTT. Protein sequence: CASSLAPREHTGELFF. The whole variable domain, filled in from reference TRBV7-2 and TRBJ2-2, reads GAGVSQSPSNKVTEKGKDVELRCDPISGHTALYWYRQSLGQGLEFLIYFQGNSAPDKSGLPSDRFSAERTGGSVSTLTIQRTQQEDSAVYLCASSLAPREHTGELFFGEGSRLTVL.

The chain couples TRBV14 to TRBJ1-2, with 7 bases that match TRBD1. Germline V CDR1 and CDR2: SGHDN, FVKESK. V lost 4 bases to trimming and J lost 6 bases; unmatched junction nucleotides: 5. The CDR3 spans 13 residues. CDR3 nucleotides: TGTGCCAGCAGCCCTCGACAGGGTCATGGCTACACCTTC. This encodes CASSPRQGHGYTF.

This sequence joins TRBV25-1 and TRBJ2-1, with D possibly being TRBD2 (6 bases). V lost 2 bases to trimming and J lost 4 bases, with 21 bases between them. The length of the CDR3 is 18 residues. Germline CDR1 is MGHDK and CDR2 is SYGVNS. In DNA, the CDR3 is TGTGCCAGCAGTGAAATGGGTGGGACTCCAAACATTTACAATGAGCAGTTCTTC. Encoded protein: CASSEMGGTPNIYNEQFF.